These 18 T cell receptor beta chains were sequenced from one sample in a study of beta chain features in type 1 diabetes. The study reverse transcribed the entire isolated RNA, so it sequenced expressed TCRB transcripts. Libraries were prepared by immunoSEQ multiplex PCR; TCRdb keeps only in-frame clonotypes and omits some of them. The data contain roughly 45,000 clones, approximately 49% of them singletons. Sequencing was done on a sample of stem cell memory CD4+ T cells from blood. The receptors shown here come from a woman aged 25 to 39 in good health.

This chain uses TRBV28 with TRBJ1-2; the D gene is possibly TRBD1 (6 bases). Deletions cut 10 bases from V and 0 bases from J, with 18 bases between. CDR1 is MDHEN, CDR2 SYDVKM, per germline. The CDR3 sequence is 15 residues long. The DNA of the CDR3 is TGTGCCACCCGGCTGGCGTCAGGGGCTAACTATGGCTACACCTTC. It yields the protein CATRLASGANYGYTF.

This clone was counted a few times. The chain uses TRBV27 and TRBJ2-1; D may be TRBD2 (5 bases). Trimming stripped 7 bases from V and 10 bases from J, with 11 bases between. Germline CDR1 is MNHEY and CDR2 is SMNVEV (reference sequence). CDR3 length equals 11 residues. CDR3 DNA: TGTGCCAGCACGGGGTTCGGGGAGCAGTTCTTC. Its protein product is CASTGFGEQFF.

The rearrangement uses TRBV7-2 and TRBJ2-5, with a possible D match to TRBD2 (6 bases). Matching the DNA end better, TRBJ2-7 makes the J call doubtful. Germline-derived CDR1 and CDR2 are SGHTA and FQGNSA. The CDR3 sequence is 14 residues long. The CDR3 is CASSLDGSGYEQYF. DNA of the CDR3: TGTGCCAGCAGCTTAGACGGGAGCGGGTACGAGCAGTACTTC.

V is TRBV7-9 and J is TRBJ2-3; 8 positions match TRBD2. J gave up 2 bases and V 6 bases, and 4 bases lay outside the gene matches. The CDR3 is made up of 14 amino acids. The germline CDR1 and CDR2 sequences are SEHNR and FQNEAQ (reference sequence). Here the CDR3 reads CASRREGHTDTQYF. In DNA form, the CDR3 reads TGTGCCAGCAGACGGGAGGGACACACAGATACGCAGTATTTT.

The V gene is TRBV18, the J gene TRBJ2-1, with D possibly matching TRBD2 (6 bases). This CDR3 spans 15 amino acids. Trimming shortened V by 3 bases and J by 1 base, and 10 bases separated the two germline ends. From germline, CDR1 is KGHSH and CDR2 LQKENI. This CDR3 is CASSPRGPSYNEQFF. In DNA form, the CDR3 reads TGTGCCAGCTCACCGCGGGGCCCGTCCTACAATGAGCAGTTCTTC.

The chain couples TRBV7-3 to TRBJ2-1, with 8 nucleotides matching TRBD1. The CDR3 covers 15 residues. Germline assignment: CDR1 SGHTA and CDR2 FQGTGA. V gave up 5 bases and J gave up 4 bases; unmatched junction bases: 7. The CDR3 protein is CASSQTGGIYNEQFF. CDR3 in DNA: TGTGCCAGCAGCCAAACAGGGGGTATTTACAATGAGCAGTTCTTC.

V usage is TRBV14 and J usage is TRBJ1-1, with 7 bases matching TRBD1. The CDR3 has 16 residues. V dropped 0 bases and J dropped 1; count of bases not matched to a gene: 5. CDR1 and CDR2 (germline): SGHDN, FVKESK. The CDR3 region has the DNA TGTGCCAGCAGCCAAGATATAGGGACAGCGAACACTGAAGCTTTCTTT. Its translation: CASSQDIGTANTEAFF.

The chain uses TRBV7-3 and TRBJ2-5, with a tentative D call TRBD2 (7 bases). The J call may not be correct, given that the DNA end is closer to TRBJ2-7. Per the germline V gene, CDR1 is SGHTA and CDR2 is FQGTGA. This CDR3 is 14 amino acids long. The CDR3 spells CASSRGGADNEQYF. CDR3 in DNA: TGTGCCAGCAGCCGAGGGGGGGCAGATAACGAGCAGTACTTC.

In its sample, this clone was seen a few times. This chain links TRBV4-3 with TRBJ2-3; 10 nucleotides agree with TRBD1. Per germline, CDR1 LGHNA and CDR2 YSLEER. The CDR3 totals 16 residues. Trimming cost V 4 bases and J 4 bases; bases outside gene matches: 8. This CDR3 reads CASSLRGQGSADTQYF. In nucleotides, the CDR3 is TGCGCCAGCAGCCTACGGGGACAGGGGTCCGCAGATACGCAGTATTTT.

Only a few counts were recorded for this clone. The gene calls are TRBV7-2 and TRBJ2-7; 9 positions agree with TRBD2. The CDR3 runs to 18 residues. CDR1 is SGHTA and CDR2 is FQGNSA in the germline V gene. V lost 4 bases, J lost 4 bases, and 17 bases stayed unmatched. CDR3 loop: CASSSAGTSLNRVYEQYF. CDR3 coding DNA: TGTGCCAGCAGCTCAGCCGGGACTAGCCTGAACCGTGTGTACGAGCAGTACTTC.

The CDR3 reads CASSGLMGSSYEQYF. In nucleotides, the CDR3 is TGCGCCAGCAGTGGCTTAATGGGCTCCTCCTACGAGCAGTACTTC. The rearrangement uses TRBV5-1 and TRBJ2-7; D remains unclear. The CDR3 consists of 15 residues. V was cut by 5 bases and J by 0 bases, with 15 bases left in between. The V gene's germline CDR1 is SGHRS and CDR2 YFSETQ.

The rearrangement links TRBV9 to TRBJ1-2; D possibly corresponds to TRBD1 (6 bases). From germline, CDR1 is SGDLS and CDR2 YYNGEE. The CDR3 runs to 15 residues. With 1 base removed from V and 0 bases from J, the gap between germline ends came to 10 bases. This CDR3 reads CASSVYGQSNYGYTF. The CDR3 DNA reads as TGTGCCAGCAGCGTATATGGACAGTCTAACTATGGCTACACCTTC.

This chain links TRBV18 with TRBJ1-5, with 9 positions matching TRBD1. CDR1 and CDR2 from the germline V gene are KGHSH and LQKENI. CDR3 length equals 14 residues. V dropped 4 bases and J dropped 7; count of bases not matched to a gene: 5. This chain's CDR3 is CASSRRTGEQPQHF. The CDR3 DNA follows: TGTGCCAGCTCACGAAGGACAGGGGAACAGCCCCAGCATTTT.

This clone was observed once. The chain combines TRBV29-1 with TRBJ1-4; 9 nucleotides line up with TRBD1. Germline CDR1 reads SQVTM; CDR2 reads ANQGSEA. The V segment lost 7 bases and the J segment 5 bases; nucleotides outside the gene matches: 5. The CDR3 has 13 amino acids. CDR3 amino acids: CSGGQGKNEKLFF. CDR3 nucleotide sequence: TGCAGCGGGGGACAGGGAAAAAATGAAAAACTGTTTTTT.

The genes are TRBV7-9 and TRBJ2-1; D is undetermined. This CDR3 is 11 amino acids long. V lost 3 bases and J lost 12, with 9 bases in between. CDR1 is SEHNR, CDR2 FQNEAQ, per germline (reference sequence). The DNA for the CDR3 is TGTGCCAGCAGCTTGTCGAGAGGGCAGTTCTTC. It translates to CASSLSRGQFF.

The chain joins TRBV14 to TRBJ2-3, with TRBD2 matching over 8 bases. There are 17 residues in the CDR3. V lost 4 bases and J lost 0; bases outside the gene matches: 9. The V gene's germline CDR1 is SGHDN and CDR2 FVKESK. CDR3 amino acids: CASSRPGASGSTDTQYF. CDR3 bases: TGTGCCAGCAGCCGCCCCGGGGCTAGCGGGAGCACAGATACGCAGTATTTT.

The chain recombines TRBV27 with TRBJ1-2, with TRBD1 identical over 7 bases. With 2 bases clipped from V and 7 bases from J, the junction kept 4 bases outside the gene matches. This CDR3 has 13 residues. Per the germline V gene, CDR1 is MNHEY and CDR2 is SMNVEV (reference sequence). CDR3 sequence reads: CASSLEGAGGYTF. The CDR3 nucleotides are TGTGCCAGCAGTTTAGAGGGGGCAGGTGGCTACACCTTC.

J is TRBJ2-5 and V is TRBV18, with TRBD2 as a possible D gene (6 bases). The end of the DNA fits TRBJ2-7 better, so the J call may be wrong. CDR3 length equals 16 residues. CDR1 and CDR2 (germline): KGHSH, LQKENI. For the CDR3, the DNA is TGTGCCAGCTCACCACAGTCGAACCGGGCGGAGGGCGAGCAGTACTTC. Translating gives CASSPQSNRAEGEQYF.